The 23 T cell receptor beta chains reported below all come from one sample, sequenced in a study of blood T cells in healthy people across ages. With a J-beta primer mix and a sample-barcoded 5' primer, a second PCR ran roughly 6 to 11 cycles. TCRdb reprocessed the 5' RACE reads via MiXCR and lists one record per CDR3 protein. The repertoire consists of about 810,000 distinct CDR3 sequences, with under 40% occurring once and the leading ten covering approximately 13%. The sample comprised blood. Source of these receptors: a young man in good health.

This clonotype showed up many times. V usage is TRBV7-9 and J usage is TRBJ2-1, with D hard to call. The CDR3 covers 14 residues. The germline V and J ends were trimmed by 0 bases and 5 bases, with 8 bases remaining between them. Germline loops: CDR1 SEHNR, CDR2 FQNEAQ (reference sequence). The DNA for the CDR3 is TGTGCCAGCAGCTTAGCGGTAGTCAACAATGAGCAGTTCTTC. It specifies CASSLAVVNNEQFF.

This clonotype was seen only a few times. J is TRBJ2-7 and V is TRBV5-1; no firm D call. The CDR3 runs 16 residues. Trimming stripped 4 bases from V and 2 bases from J, with 19 bases between. Germline loops: CDR1 SGHRS, CDR2 YFSETQ. This chain's CDR3 is CASSKNGPQDPYEQYF. For the CDR3, the DNA is TGCGCCAGCAGCAAGAACGGTCCCCAGGACCCCTACGAGCAGTACTTC. Combining the CDR3 with reference TRBV5-1 and TRBJ2-7 gives the whole variable domain KAGVTQTPRYLIKTRGQQVTLSCSPISGHRSVSWYQQTPGQGLQFLFEYFSETQRNKGNFPGRFSGRQFSNSRSEMNVSTLELGDSALYLCASSKNGPQDPYEQYFGPGTRLTVT.

This rearrangement joins TRBV20-1 to TRBJ2-1; TRBD2 matches at 7 bases. Germline V gene lookup returns CDR1 DFQATT and CDR2 SNEGSKA (reference sequence). V lost 5 bases, J lost 0 bases, and 10 bases stayed unmatched. The CDR3 loop spans 16 amino acids. CDR3 bases: TGCAGTGCTCATTCCCGGAGCGGGGCCTCCTACAATGAGCAGTTCTTC. Translation gives CSAHSRSGASYNEQFF.

In this sample, this clonotype turned up a few times. V usage is TRBV20-1 and J usage is TRBJ2-5; 8 nucleotides agree with TRBD2. From germline, CDR1 is DFQATT and CDR2 SNEGSKA (reference sequence). With V trimmed by 0 bases and J by 2 bases, 8 bases remained unmatched. This CDR3 comprises 16 residues. The CDR3, as DNA: TGCAGTGCTAGAGATGGAGAAACTAGCGGACAAGAGACCCAGTACTTC. It translates to CSARDGETSGQETQYF.

On this clonotype: A clone one base away is much larger, so this may be a read error. The V call is TRBV7-9, the J call TRBJ1-2, with 11 bases lining up with TRBD1. Germline CDR1 reads SEHNR; CDR2 reads FQNEAQ (reference sequence). This CDR3 has 14 residues. The ends lost 5 bases at V and 8 bases at J; junction bases unmatched: 7. The DNA for the CDR3 is TGTGCCAGCAGCGTGGACAGGGGGCTGAGAGGCTACACCTTC. Its translation is CASSVDRGLRGYTF.

This chain's CDR3 is CASSLIGATDTQYF. The CDR3 nucleotides are TGTGCCAGCAGTTTGATCGGGGCCACAGATACGCAGTATTTT. V usage is TRBV12-3 or TRBV12-4 and J usage is TRBJ2-3; D tentatively reads TRBD1 or TRBD2 (5 bases each). The CDR3 runs to 14 residues. The V end lost 3 bases, the J end lost 2 bases, and 9 bases lay between the germline ends.

The chain uses TRBV6-2 or TRBV6-3 and TRBJ2-3, with D perhaps assigned TRBD1 or TRBD2 (6 bases each). Germline V CDR1 and CDR2: MNHEY, SVGEGT. V lost 2 bases and J lost 2, with 11 bases in between. The CDR3 is made up of 15 amino acids. CDR3 region: CASSYRWGATDTQYF. The CDR3 nucleotides are TGTGCCAGCAGTTACAGGTGGGGGGCCACAGATACGCAGTATTTT.

CDR3 residues: CSVEETRRLDTQYF. The CDR3 DNA reads TGCAGCGTTGAAGAAACTAGGAGGTTAGATACGCAGTATTTT. J is TRBJ2-3 and V is TRBV29-1; a weak D match, TRBD2 (5 bases). With 0 bases removed from V and 5 bases from J, the gap between germline ends came to 12 bases. The germline CDR1 and CDR2 sequences are SQVTM and ANQGSEA. The CDR3 is 14 residues long.

V is TRBV7-9 and J is TRBJ2-2, with 8 bases matching TRBD1. Germline CDR1 reads SEHNR; CDR2 reads FQNEAQ (reference sequence). With V trimmed by 5 bases and J by 6 bases, 8 bases remained unmatched. The CDR3 totals 15 residues. The CDR3 spells CASSDRDRGPGELFF. Written as DNA, the CDR3 is TGTGCCAGCAGCGACCGAGACAGGGGCCCCGGGGAGCTGTTTTTT.

This clonotype occurred once. The chain joins TRBV6-6 to TRBJ1-5; 8 bases are shared with TRBD1. Germline values: CDR1 MNHNY, CDR2 SVGAGI (reference sequence). V shed 6 bases and J 11 bases; nucleotides not matched to a gene: 15. This CDR3 region has 15 residues. The chain's CDR3 is CASRETGVPEQSQHF. In nucleotides, the CDR3 is TGTGCCAGCAGGGAGACAGGGGTCCCTGAACAGTCCCAGCATTTT.

The V and J genes are TRBV7-9 and TRBJ2-6; TRBD1 matches 7 bases. CDR3 length: 15 amino acids. V gave up 9 bases and J gave up 1 base; unmatched junction bases: 6. Per germline, CDR1 SEHNR and CDR2 FQNEAQ (reference sequence). CDR3 residues: CARGTGDSGANVLTF. The CDR3 DNA reads TGTGCCAGGGGCACAGGGGATTCTGGGGCCAACGTCCTGACTTTC. The full variable domain, rest sourced from reference TRBV7-9 and TRBJ2-6, is DTGVSQNPRHKITKRGQNVTFRCDPISEHNRLYWYRQTLGQGPEFLTYFQNEAQLEKSRLLSDRFSAERPKGSFSTLEIQRTEQGDSAMYLCARGTGDSGANVLTFGAGSRLTVL.

This clonotype was seen many times. The CDR3 bases are TGTGCCTGGAGTGTCGTCGGCTACGAGCAGTACTTC. Its translation is CAWSVVGYEQYF. The chain links TRBV30 to TRBJ2-7, with D uncertain. Germline CDR1 and CDR2: GTSNPN and SVGIG (reference sequence). The CDR3 is made up of 12 amino acids. V shed 0 bases and J shed 3 bases, with 6 bases lying between them.

This clonotype was seen at least ten times. The chain employs TRBV12-3 or TRBV12-4 and TRBJ1-1, with TRBD1 identical over 8 bases. The V segment lost 3 bases and the J segment 6 bases; nucleotides outside the gene matches: 3. The CDR3 has 13 amino acids. The CDR3 DNA sequence: TGTGCCAGCAGTTTGAAACAGGGGGCTGAAGCTTTCTTT. It specifies CASSLKQGAEAFF.

This clonotype turned up a few times. The gene calls are TRBV7-2 and TRBJ1-5; D call uncertain. This CDR3 is 15 amino acids long. Trimming left V 7 bases short and J 0 bases short, with 13 bases between. The V gene's germline CDR1 is SGHTA and CDR2 FQGNSA. CDR3 sequence: CASTVRSSSNQPQHF. The CDR3 DNA sequence: TGTGCCAGCACGGTGAGGTCTTCTAGCAATCAGCCCCAGCATTTT.

The rearrangement joins TRBV7-9 to TRBJ1-1; no definite D call. The germline V gene encodes CDR1 SEHNR and CDR2 FQNEAQ (reference sequence). This CDR3 is 13 amino acids long. The V gene lost 1 base and the J gene lost 7 bases, with 10 bases spanning the gap. This CDR3 is CASSLEGSNEAFF. The CDR3 DNA follows: TGTGCCAGCAGCTTAGAAGGGTCGAATGAAGCTTTCTTT.

About this clonotype itself: A clone one base away is much larger, so this may be a read error. The V gene is TRBV29-1, the J gene TRBJ1-1, with a weak D call TRBD1 (5 bases). CDR3 length equals 15 residues. Germline V CDR1 and CDR2: SQVTM, ANQGSEA. Trimming took off 4 bases at V and 2 bases at J, with 17 bases between the two ends. The CDR3 reads CSVVSRGRLNTEAFF. CDR3 DNA sequence: TGCAGCGTTGTTTCCCGGGGCAGGCTAAACACTGAAGCTTTCTTT. The whole variable domain, filled in from reference TRBV29-1 and TRBJ1-1, reads SAVISQKPSRDICQRGTSLTIQCQVDSQVTMMFWYRQQPGQSLTLIATANQGSEATYESGFVIDKFPISRPNLTFSTLTVSNMSPEDSSIYLCSVVSRGRLNTEAFFGQGTRLTVV.

For this clonotype: This may be a read error: a much more frequent sequence differs by one nucleotide. The V gene is TRBV12-3 or TRBV12-4, the J gene TRBJ1-2; D is possibly TRBD1 (5 bases). The CDR3 has 14 residues. The CDR3 sequence is CANSLGAGTAGYTF. CDR3 sequence (DNA): TGTGCCAACAGTTTAGGAGCTGGGACCGCGGGCTACACCTTC.

V usage is TRBV25-1 and J usage is TRBJ1-2, with 8 bases matching TRBD1. Germline trimming cut 7 bases from V and 7 bases from J; bases unmatched to any gene: 5. The CDR3 contains 12 residues. CDR1 is MGHDK and CDR2 is SYGVNS in the germline V gene. CDR3 sequence (DNA): TGTGCCAGCATGGGCAGGGGGCCTGGCTACACCTTC. This sequence encodes CASMGRGPGYTF.

The V and J genes are TRBV7-9 and TRBJ2-1, with D tentatively TRBD2 (5 bases). This CDR3 is 15 amino acids long. Germline CDR1 is SEHNR and CDR2 is FQNEAQ (reference sequence). Trimming took off 3 bases at V and 8 bases at J, with 17 bases between the two ends. The CDR3 DNA is TGTGCCAGCAGCTTCGCCGGACGGATCGGGGATGAGCAGTTCTTC. It encodes CASSFAGRIGDEQFF.

There are a few counts of this clonotype. The V gene is TRBV12-3 or TRBV12-4, the J gene TRBJ2-3; D is undetermined. CDR3 length: 21 residues. V gave up 1 base and J gave up 0 bases, with 26 bases separating them. The CDR3 DNA reads TGTGCCAGCAGTTTAGACTTTTCCGGCGGCAACGGAGCCACTAGCACAGATACGCAGTATTTT. Its protein product is CASSLDFSGGNGATSTDTQYF.

A word on this clonotype: A much larger clone differs by one base, so this may be a read error. The V call is TRBV6-5, the J call TRBJ1-2, with 10 nucleotides matching TRBD1. In germline, CDR1 is MNHEY, CDR2 SVGAGI. The CDR3 totals 15 residues. This chain's CDR3 is CASSRTGGANDGYTF. The CDR3 DNA sequence: TGTGCCAGCAGTCGGACAGGGGGTGCTAACGATGGCTACACCTTC.

This clonotype was picked up a small number of times. For the CDR3, the DNA is TGTGCCAGCACCACCTCCAGCGGGGCGCTAGCCAAAAACATTCAGTACTTC. Its protein is CASTTSSGALAKNIQYF. This rearrangement joins TRBV7-2 to TRBJ2-4; 7 bases fit TRBD2. The germline V gene has CDR1 SGHTA and CDR2 FQGNSA. The CDR3 runs to 17 residues. With V trimmed by 7 bases and J by 0 bases, 12 bases remained unmatched.

In its sample, this clonotype was seen a few times. The chain uses TRBV6-1 and TRBJ1-4; D is ambiguous. Germline V gene sequence: CDR1 MNHNS, CDR2 SASEGT. V lost 6 bases and J 7 bases, leaving 24 bases between the germline ends. The CDR3 loop spans 17 amino acids. The CDR3 spells CASRSVPIGKGGEKLFF. Here the CDR3 DNA reads TGTGCCAGCAGGTCGGTTCCCATCGGGAAAGGTGGTGAAAAACTGTTTTTT.